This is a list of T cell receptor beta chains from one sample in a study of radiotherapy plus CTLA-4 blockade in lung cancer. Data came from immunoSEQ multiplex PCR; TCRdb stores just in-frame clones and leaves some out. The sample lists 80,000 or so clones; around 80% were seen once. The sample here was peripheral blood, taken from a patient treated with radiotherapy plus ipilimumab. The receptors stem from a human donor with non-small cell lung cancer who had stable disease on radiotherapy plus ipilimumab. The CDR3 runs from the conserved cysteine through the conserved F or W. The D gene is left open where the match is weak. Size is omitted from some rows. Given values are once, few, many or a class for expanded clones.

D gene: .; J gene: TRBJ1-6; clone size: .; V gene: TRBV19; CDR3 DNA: TGTGCCAGTAGCAGGGAGGGTTCACCCCTCCACTTT; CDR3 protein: CASSREGSPLHF
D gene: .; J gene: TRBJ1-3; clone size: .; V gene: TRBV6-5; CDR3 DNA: TGTGCCAGCAGTTCCCCTAGCTCTGGAAACACCATATATTTT; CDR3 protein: CASSSPSSGNTIYF
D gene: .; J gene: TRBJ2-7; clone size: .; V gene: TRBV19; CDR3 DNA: TGTGCCAGTAGTACCTCCCGGGAGCGCGAGCAGTACTTC; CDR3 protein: CASSTSREREQYF
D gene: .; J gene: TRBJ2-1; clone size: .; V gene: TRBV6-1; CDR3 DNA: TGTGCCAGCAGTGCCACAGGGAAGGCGAGCTCCTACAATGAGCAGTTCTTC; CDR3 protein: CASSATGKASSYNEQFF
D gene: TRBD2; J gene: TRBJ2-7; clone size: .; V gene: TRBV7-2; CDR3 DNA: TGTGCCAGCAGCTTAGTGCCAGCGGGAGTGCCCGCCGAGCAGTACTTC; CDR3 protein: CASSLVPAGVPAEQYF
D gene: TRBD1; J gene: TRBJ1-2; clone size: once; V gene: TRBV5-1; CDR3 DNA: TGCGCCAGCAGCTTTAGCCAGGGGGCGCGGGGCTACACCTTC; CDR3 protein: CASSFSQGARGYTF
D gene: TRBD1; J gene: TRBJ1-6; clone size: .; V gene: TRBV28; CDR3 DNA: TGTGCCAGCAGTCCCCCGGGACAGGATAATTCACCCCTCCACTTT; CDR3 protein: CASSPPGQDNSPLHF
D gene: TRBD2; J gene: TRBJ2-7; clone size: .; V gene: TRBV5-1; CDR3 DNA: TGCGCCAGCAGCTTGGATAGCGGGGTGGGCGAGCAGTACTTC; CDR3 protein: CASSLDSGVGEQYF
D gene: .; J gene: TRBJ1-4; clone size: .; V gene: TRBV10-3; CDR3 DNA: TGTGCCATCAGTGAGGGGGCTCCGGAAAAACTGTTTTTT; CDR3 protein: CAISEGAPEKLFF
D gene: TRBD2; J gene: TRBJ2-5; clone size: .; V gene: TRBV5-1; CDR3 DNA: TGCGCCAGCAGCCCCACCCTTCCCCGACTAGCGGGGGGGATCCAAGAGACCCAGTACTTC; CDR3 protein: CASSPTLPRLAGGIQETQYF
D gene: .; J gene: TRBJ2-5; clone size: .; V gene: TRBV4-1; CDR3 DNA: TGCGCCAGCAGCCAAGATCTCCCCCCTGGAGGGGCCCAGTACTTC; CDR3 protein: CASSQDLPPGGAQYF
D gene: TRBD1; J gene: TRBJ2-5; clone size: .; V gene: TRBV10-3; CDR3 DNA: TGTGCCATCAGTGAGTCGGGACAGGGTGGGCCCCAAGAGACCCAGTACTTC; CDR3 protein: CAISESGQGGPQETQYF
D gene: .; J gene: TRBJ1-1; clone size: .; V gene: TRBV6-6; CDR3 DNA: TGTGCCAGCAGTTACTCACGCCAGCCCACTGAAGCTTTCTTT; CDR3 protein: CASSYSRQPTEAFF
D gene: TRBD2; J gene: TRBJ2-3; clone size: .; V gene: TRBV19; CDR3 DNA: TGTGCCAGTAGTCTTCTATACGGGCTAGCGGGGAGGGGAGATACGCAGTATTTT; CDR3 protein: CASSLLYGLAGRGDTQYF
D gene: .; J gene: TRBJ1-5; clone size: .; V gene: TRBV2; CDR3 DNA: TGTGCCAGCAGTGAAGTACTAGAAGATCAGCCCCAGCATTTT; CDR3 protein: CASSEVLEDQPQHF
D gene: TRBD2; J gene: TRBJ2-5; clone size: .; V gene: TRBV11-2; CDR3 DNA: TGTGCCAGCAGCCGGATCGGGACCCTCGGGGGGGAGACCCAGTACTTC; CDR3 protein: CASSRIGTLGGETQYF
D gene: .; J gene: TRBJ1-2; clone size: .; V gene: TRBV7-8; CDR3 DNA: TGTGCCAGCAGCCGCGGTGGGTCAGATGGCTACACCTTC; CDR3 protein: CASSRGGSDGYTF
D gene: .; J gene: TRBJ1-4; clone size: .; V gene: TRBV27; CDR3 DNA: TGTGCCAGCAGTTTACAGGCAGGCACGAGGGCTAATGAAAAACTGTTTTTT; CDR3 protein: CASSLQAGTRANEKLFF
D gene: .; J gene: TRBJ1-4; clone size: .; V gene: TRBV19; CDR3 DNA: TGTGCCAGTAGAAAGAGGACAGAAGGAGAAAAACTGTTTTTT; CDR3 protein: CASRKRTEGEKLFF
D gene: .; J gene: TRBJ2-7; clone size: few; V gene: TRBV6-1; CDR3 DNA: TGTGCCAGCAGTGAAGCGCTACCGGGGGCTGACGAGCAGTACTTC; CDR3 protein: CASSEALPGADEQYF
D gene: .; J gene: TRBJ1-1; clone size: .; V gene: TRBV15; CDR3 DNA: TGTGCCACCAGCAGAGATTTTCAAGGCGAAGCTTTCTTT; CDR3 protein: CATSRDFQGEAFF
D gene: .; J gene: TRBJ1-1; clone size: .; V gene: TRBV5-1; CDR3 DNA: TGCGCCAGCAGCTTGGGAGGGACTGTGAACACTGAAGCTTTCTTT; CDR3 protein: CASSLGGTVNTEAFF
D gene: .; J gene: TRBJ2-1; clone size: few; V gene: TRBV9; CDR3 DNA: TGTGCCAGCAGCCCCACAAAAGCACAAGTCGCGGAGAATGAGCAGTTCTTC; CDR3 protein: CASSPTKAQVAENEQFF
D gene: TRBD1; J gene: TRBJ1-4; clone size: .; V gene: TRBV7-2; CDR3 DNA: TGTGCCAGCAGTCGGGACAGCAGGGTTGAAAAACTGTTTTTT; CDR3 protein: CASSRDSRVEKLFF
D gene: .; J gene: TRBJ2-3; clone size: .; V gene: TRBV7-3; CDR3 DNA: TGTGCCAGCAGCTTCTCCGGGCCTCCACCAGATACGCAGTATTTT; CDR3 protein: CASSFSGPPPDTQYF
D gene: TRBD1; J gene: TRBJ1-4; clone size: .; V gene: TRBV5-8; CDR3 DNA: TGTGCCAGCAGCTTCAGACAGGGAAGTGAAAAACTGTTTTTT; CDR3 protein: CASSFRQGSEKLFF
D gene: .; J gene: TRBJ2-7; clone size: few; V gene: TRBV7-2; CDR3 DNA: TGTGCCAGCAGCTTAGATCCGGGACGCCACGAGCAGTACTTC; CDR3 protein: CASSLDPGRHEQYF
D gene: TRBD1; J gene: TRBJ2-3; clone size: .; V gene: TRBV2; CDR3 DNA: TGTGCCAGCAGTAGAGACAGGGGCACAGATACGCAGTATTTT; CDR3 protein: CASSRDRGTDTQYF
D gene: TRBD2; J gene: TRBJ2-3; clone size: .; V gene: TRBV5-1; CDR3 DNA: TGCGCCAGCAGCTTCGGCGGGAGGGCCACAGATACGCAGTATTTT; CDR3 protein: CASSFGGRATDTQYF
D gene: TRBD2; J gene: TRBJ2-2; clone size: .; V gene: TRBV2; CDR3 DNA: TGTGCCAGCAGTCCCCGAAGGACTAGAAACACCGGGGAGCTGTTTTTT; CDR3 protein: CASSPRRTRNTGELFF
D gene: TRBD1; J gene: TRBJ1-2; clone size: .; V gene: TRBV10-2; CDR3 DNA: TGCGCCAGCAGTGAACAGGGGGCCTATGGCTACACCTTC; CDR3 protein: CASSEQGAYGYTF
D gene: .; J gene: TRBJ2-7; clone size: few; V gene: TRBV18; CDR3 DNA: TGTGCCAGCTCACCGGCCGGACAGCGGGACGAGCAGTACTTC; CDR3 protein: CASSPAGQRDEQYF
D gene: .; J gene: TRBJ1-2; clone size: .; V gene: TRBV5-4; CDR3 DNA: TGTGCCAGCAGCTTGCCGGGAAGGGACTATGGCTACACCTTC; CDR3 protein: CASSLPGRDYGYTF
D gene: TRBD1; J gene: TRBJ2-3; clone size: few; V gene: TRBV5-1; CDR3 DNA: TGCGCCAGCAGCTTAGGGGACAGGGTGGACTTAAAGGAGTATTTT; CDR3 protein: CASSLGDRVDLKEYF
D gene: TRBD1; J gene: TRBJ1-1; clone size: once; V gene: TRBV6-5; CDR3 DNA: TGTGCCGCGAGAGCGCGGGACAGGGGGAACACTGAAGCTTTCTTT; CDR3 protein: CAARARDRGNTEAFF
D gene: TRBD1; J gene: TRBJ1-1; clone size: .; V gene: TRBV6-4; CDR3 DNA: TGTGCCAGCAGTGCTGAGGGGGCGGTCACTGAAGCTTTCTTT; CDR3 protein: CASSAEGAVTEAFF
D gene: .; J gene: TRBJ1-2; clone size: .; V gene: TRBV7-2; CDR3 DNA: TGTGCCAGCAGCTCTAGGCGGTCCTATGGCTACACCTTC; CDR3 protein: CASSSRRSYGYTF
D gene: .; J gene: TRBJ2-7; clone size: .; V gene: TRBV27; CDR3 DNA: TGTGCCAGCAGTTTCAGCAGGGGGGATTACGAGCAGTACTTC; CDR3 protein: CASSFSRGDYEQYF
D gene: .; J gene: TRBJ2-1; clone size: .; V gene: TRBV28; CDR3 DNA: TGTGCCTCACGGGGGCCCAGCTCCTACAATGAGCAGTTCTTC; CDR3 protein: CASRGPSSYNEQFF
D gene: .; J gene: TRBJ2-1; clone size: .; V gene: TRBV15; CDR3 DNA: TGTGCCACCAGCAGAGATCGGCCGGACTCTTTCTACAATGAGCAGTTCTTC; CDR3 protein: CATSRDRPDSFYNEQFF
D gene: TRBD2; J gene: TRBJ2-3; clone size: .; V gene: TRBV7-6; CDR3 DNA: TGTGCCAGCAGCTTAGTTAGAGGCGCGGGGGGCCCCCCAGATACGCAGTATTTT; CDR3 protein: CASSLVRGAGGPPDTQYF
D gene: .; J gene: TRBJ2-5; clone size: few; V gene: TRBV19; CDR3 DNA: TGTGCCAGTAGTATAGGGGGGTCTTACCCCGCCCAGTACTTC; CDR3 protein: CASSIGGSYPAQYF
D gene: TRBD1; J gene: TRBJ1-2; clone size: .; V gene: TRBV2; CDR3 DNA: TGTGCCAGCAGTATCAAGATGGGCAGGGGGGCGCAAGGCTACACCTTC; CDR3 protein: CASSIKMGRGAQGYTF
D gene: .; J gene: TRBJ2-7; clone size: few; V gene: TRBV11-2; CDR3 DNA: TGTGCCAGCAGCTGGTCCTACGAGCAGTACTTC; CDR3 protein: CASSWSYEQYF
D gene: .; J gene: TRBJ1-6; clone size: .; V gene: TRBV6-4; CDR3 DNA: TGTGCCAGCAGTGAGGAATATAATTCACCCCTCCACTTT; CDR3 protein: CASSEEYNSPLHF
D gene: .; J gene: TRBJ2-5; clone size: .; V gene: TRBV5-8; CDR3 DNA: TGTGCCAGCAGCTCGGCTAGGGGGCAAGAGACCCAGTACTTC; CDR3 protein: CASSSARGQETQYF
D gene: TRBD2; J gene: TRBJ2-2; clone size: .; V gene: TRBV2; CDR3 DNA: TGTGCCAGCACCCCAAGGGCTAGCGGCACCGGGGAGCTGTTTTTT; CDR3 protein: CASTPRASGTGELFF
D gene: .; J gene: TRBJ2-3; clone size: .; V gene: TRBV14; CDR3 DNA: TGTGCCAGCAGCCAAGAGCAGTTACGAAGCACAGATACGCAGTATTTT; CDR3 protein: CASSQEQLRSTDTQYF
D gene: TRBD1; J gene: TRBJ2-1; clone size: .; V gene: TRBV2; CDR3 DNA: TGTGCCAGCAGTGCGCAGGGGGCCTACAATGAGCAGTTCTTC; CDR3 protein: CASSAQGAYNEQFF
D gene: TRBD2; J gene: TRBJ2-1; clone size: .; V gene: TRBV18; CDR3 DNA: TGTGCCAGCTCACCTGTCGGAGCGGGGGCCTACAATGAGCAGTTCTTC; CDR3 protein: CASSPVGAGAYNEQFF
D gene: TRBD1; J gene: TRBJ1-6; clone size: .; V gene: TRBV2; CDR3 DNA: TGTGCCAGCAGAAGGGACAGGGAATCACCCCTCCACTTT; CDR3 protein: CASRRDRESPLHF
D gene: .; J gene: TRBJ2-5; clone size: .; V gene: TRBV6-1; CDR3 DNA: TGTGCCCCGTGGAGCGGCCAAGAGACCCAGTACTTC; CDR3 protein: CAPWSGQETQYF
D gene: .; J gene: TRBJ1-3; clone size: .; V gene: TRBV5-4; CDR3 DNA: TGTGCCAGCAGCTTGGGGGGGACAAGAAAAGGAGACACCATATATTTT; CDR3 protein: CASSLGGTRKGDTIYF
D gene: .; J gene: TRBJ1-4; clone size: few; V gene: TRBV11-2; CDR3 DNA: TGTGCCAGCAGCTTGGCGCCTGCAACTAATGAAAAACTGTTTTTT; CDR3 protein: CASSLAPATNEKLFF
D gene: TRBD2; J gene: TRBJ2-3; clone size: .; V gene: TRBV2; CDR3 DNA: TGTGCCAGCAGGGTCGGGACTAGCTTGGCAGATACGCAGTATTTT; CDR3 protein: CASRVGTSLADTQYF